This entry features one T cell receptor beta chain sequence. The antigen remains undetermined. Other DNA sequences within the sample encode an identical CDR3. In the PCR, 60 Vbeta and 13 Jbeta primers were used. The repertoire was sequenced with immunoSEQ multiplex PCR; TCRdb's copy has only in-frame clones and lacks some. The sample gives approximately 120,000 clones, 75% to 90% of which show up once; about 6.7% is in the top ten. The data are from a study of cytomegalovirus exposure and HLA in healthy donors. Study outcomes and limitations: TCR beta chain V- and J-gene trimming was linked, in a later analysis, to a missense variant in DCLRE1C.

Germline loops: CDR1 KGHSH, CDR2 LQKENI. The trim removed 3 bases at V and 1 base at J, leaving 3 bases unmatched. CDR3 length equals 14 residues. Sequencing input: PBMCs. The origin of this receptor is a woman aged 25 to 45 in good health and CMV-seropositive. The rearrangement links TRBV18 to TRBJ2-7, with TRBD1 matching 7 bases. The CDR3 nucleotides read TGTGCCAGCTCACCCCTACAGGGGTCCTACGAGCAGTACTTC. This codes for CASSPLQGSYEQYF.